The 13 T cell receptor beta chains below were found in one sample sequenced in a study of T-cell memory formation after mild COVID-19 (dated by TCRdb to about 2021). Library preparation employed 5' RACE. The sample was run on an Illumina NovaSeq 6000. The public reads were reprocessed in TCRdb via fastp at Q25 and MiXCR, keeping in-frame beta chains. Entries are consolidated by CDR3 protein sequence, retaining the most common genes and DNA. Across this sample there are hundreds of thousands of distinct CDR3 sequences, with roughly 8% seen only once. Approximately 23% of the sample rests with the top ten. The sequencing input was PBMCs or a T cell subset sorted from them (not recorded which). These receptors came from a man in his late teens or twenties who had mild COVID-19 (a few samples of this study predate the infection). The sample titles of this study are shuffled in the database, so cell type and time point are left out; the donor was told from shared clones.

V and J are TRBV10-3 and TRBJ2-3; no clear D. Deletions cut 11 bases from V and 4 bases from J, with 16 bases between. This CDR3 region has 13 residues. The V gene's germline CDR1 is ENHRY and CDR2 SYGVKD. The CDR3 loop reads CASAVWGPDTQYF. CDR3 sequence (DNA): TGTGCCTCCGCGGTGTGGGGTCCAGATACGCAGTATTTT.

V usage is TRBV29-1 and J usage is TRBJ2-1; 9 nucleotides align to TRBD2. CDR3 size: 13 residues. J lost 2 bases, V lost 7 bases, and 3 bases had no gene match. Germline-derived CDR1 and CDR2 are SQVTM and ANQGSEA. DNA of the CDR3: TGCAGCGCGGCGGGGGGGCCCTACAATGAGCAGTTCTTC. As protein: CSAAGGPYNEQFF.

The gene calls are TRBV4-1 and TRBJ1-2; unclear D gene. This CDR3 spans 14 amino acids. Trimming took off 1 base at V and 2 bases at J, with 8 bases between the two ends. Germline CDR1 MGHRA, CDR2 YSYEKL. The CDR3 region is CASSQAVRNYGYTF. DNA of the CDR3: TGCGCCAGCAGCCAAGCCGTCAGAAACTATGGCTACACCTTC.

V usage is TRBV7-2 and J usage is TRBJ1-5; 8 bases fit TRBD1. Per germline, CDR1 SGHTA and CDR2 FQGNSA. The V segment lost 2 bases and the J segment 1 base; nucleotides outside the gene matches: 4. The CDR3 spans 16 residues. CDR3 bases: TGTGCCAGCAGCTTAACACAGGGGGAAAGCAATCAGCCCCAGCATTTT. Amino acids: CASSLTQGESNQPQHF.

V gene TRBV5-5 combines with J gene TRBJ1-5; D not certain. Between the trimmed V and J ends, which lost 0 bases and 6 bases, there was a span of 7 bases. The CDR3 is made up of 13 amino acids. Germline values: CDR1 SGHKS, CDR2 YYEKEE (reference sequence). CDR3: CASSLDLPQPQHF. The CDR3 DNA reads TGTGCCAGCAGCTTGGATCTCCCTCAGCCCCAGCATTTT. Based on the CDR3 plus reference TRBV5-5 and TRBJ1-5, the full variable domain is DAGVTQSPTHLIKTRGQQVTLRCSPISGHKSVSWYQQVLGQGPQFIFQYYEKEERGRGNFPDRFSARQFPNYSSELNVNALLLGDSALYLCASSLDLPQPQHFGDGTRLSIL.

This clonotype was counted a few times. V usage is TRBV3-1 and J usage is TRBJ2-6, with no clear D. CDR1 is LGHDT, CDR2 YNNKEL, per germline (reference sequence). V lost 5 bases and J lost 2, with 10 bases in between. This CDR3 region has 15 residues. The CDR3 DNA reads TGTGCCAGCAGCTTCACAGTGGCTGGGGCCAACGTCCTGACTTTC. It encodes CASSFTVAGANVLTF.

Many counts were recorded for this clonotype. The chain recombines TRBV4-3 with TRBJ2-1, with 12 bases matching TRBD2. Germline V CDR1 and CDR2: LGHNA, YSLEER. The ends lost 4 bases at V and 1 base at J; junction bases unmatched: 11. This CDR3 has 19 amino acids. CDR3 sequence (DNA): TGCGCCAGCAGCCGGGCCCTAGCGGGGGGGTTGAGGTCCTACAATGAGCAGTTCTTC. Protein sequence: CASSRALAGGLRSYNEQFF.

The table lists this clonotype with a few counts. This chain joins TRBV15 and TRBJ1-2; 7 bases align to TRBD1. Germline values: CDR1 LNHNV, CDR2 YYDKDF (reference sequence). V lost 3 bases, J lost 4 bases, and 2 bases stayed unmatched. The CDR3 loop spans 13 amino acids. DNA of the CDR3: TGTGCCACCAGCAGGGGACAGACCTATGGCTACACCTTC. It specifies CATSRGQTYGYTF.

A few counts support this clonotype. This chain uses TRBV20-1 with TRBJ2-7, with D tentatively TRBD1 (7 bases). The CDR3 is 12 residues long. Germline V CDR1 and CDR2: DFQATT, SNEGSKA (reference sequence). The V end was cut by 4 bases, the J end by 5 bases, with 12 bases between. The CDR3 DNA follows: TGCAGTGCTACAGGGGGGCCCCACGAGCAGTACGTC. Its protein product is CSATGGPHEQYV.

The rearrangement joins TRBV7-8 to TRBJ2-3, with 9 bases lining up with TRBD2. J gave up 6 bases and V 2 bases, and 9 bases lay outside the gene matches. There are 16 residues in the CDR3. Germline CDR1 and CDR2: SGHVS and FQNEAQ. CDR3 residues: CASSLSSGGFTDTQYF. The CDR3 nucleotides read TGTGCCAGCAGCTTAAGTAGCGGGGGCTTCACGGATACGCAGTATTTT.

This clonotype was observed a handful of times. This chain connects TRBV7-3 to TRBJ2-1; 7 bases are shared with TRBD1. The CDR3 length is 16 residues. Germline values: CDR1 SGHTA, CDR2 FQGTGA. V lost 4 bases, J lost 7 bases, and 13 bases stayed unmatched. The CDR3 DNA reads TGTGCCAGCAGCTCATTTGACAGGGCCTTTGGAAATGAGCAGTTCTTC. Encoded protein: CASSSFDRAFGNEQFF.

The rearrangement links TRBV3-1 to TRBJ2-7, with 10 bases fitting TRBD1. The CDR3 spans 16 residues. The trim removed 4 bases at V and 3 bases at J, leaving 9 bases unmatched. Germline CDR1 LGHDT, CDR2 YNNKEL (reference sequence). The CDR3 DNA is TGTGCCAGCAGCCCGGCCCCGTGGGACAGGGGCTACGAGCAGTACTTC. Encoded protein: CASSPAPWDRGYEQYF.

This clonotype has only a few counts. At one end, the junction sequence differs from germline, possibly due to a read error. The CDR3 protein is CASSTSPDSRLSF. CDR3 nucleotide sequence: TGTGCCAGCAGCACATCCCCTGACAGCCGATTGTCCTTC. The V call is TRBV7-2, the J call TRBJ2-5, with a possible D match to TRBD1 (5 bases). CDR3 length: 13 amino acids. Germline CDR1 SGHTA, CDR2 FQGNSA.